This T cell receptor beta chain was identified in a study of identical twins. This clonotype was seen a few times. After removal of 5 bases from V and 0 bases from J, the junction contained 18 bases not matched to a gene. CDR3 length equals 20 residues. The V gene's germline CDR1 is SGHAT and CDR2 FQNNGV. Using its own MiXCR run on the 5' RACE reads, TCRdb lists one record per CDR3 protein. Counted here are approximately 530,000 distinct CDR3 sequences, 20% to 25% occurring once; the ten biggest clones make up 0.4% to 0.6%. This sample also belongs to another study, concerning yellow fever vaccine responses in identical twins.

The sequence was obtained from a woman between 18 and 29 years old in good health. The specimen was CD4+ T cells sorted from blood. The V gene is TRBV11-2, the J gene TRBJ2-1; 8 bases are a match to TRBD2. The CDR3 bases are TGTGCCAGCAGCCCACTTTTTAGCGGGATTTTAGACGGCTCCTACAATGAGCAGTTCTTC. Translated, it gives CASSPLFSGILDGSYNEQFF.